The 26 T cell receptor beta chains below all came from one sample that was sequenced in a study of identical twins (dated by TCRdb to the mid-2010s). To prepare the library, 5' RACE was applied. The listed sequencing device is Illumina HiSeq 2000. TCRdb trimmed public reads at Q25 via fastp, called clones via MiXCR and kept in-frame beta chains. Rows with a matching CDR3 protein are joined into one entry that keeps the most common DNA and genes. For this sample there are about 890,000 distinct CDR3 sequences; approximately 13% appear just once. The top ten hold around 1.5% of the sample. A further study also used this sample, focusing on yellow fever vaccine responses in identical twins.

The sample was PBMCs. The source of these receptors is a woman between 18 and 30 years old in good health.

The V and J genes are TRBV11-3 and TRBJ1-2, with 7 nucleotides matching TRBD1. V shed 5 bases and J 13 bases; nucleotides not matched to a gene: 10. The CDR3 is 12 residues long. Germline V gene sequence: CDR1 SGHNT, CDR2 YENEEA. The DNA for the CDR3 is TGTGCCAGCAGCCGGACTACAGGGGCCGCCACCTTC. It codes for CASSRTTGAATF.

The chain uses TRBV28 and TRBJ2-3; the match to TRBD2 covers 9 bases. This CDR3 has 16 residues. Looked up from germline, CDR1 is MDHEN and CDR2 is SYDVKM. V shed 2 bases, J shed 3 bases, and the junction held 6 bases outside the gene matches. The CDR3: CASSLGRGGATDTQYF. The CDR3 bases are TGTGCCAGCAGTTTAGGGCGGGGGGGCGCAACAGATACGCAGTATTTT.

The chain carries TRBV15 and TRBJ2-7; D unresolved. Trimming cost V 1 base and J 11 bases, with 15 bases left between them. CDR1 is LNHNV, CDR2 YYDKDF, per germline (reference sequence). The CDR3 is made up of 13 amino acids. This CDR3 reads CATSRVSYSVEYF. The DNA of the CDR3 is TGTGCCACCAGCAGAGTCTCATATTCGGTAGAGTACTTC.

The rearrangement uses TRBV10-3 and TRBJ1-1; TRBD1 matches at 8 bases. The CDR3 spans 12 residues. CDR1 ENHRY and CDR2 SYGVKD come from the germline V gene. The V gene end was trimmed by 5 bases and the J gene end by 7 bases; junction bases not matched to a gene: 3. CDR3 region: CAISQGAIEAFF. The CDR3 region has the DNA TGTGCCATCAGTCAGGGGGCGATTGAAGCTTTCTTT.

V is TRBV7-7 and J is TRBJ1-1; D unclear. The germline V gene has CDR1 SSHAT and CDR2 FNYEAQ (reference sequence). The CDR3 runs to 15 residues. V shed 5 bases and J shed 3 bases, with 16 bases lying between them. The DNA for the CDR3 is TGTGCCAGCAGCCCGGTTGGAGGCGGGGACACTGAAGCTTTCTTT. Its translation is CASSPVGGGDTEAFF.

This clonotype appeared many times. V usage is TRBV4-1 and J usage is TRBJ2-3; 9 positions match TRBD2. Trimming took 1 base from V and 0 from J; bases not matched to a gene: 8. Germline CDR1 is MGHRA and CDR2 is YSYEKL. CDR3 size: 18 residues. CDR3 residues: CASSQGLAGIASTDTQYF. The CDR3 DNA follows: TGCGCCAGCAGCCAAGGCCTAGCGGGGATCGCTAGCACAGATACGCAGTATTTT.

Here the CDR3 reads CASSQDHRGLAGGDTQYF. The CDR3 coding sequence is TGTGCCAGCAGCCAAGATCATCGGGGGCTAGCGGGAGGTGATACGCAGTATTTT. V gene TRBV3-1 combines with J gene TRBJ2-3, with 11 bases lining up with TRBD2. CDR3 length: 18 residues. Germline V gene lookup returns CDR1 LGHDT and CDR2 YNNKEL (reference sequence). V trimming: 0 bases; J trimming: 6 bases; junction bases outside the gene matches: 11.

The chain carries TRBV28 and TRBJ1-2; possibly TRBD1 for D (5 bases). The CDR3 runs to 12 residues. The germline V gene encodes CDR1 MDHEN and CDR2 SYDVKM. V shed 8 bases and J shed 7 bases, with 14 bases lying between them. Written as DNA, the CDR3 is TGTGCCAGCTTCAGGGAGGTGGTTGGCTACACCTTC. This gives the protein CASFREVVGYTF.

V and J are TRBV3-1 and TRBJ2-7, with TRBD2 matching over 8 bases. This CDR3 comprises 17 residues. Germline V CDR1 and CDR2: LGHDT, YNNKEL (reference sequence). CDR3 loop: CATSHIPGGGRGYEQYV. The CDR3 DNA reads as TGTGCCACCAGCCATATTCCCGGGGGGGGCAGGGGCTACGAGCAGTACGTC.

This clonotype was detected a few times. The rearrangement uses TRBV18 and TRBJ1-5; 9 bases are a match to TRBD1. The CDR3 totals 16 residues. Germline values: CDR1 KGHSH, CDR2 LQKENI. Trimming removed 3 bases from V and 6 bases from J; junction bases left unmatched: 9. The DNA of the CDR3 is TGTGCCAGCTCACCGACGACGGGACAGGGAGGTCAGCCCCAGCATTTT. Amino acid sequence: CASSPTTGQGGQPQHF.

The chain carries TRBV5-5 and TRBJ2-7; D is possibly TRBD2 (6 bases). The CDR3 has 14 amino acids. Germline V gives CDR1 SGHKS, CDR2 YYEKEE (reference sequence). Trimming stripped 0 bases from V and 5 bases from J, with 12 bases between. The CDR3 protein is CASSLVAGFHEQYF. Here the CDR3 DNA reads TGTGCCAGCAGCTTGGTTGCGGGATTCCACGAGCAGTACTTC.

Written as DNA, the CDR3 is TGTGCCACCCTCCCCAGGGGAGGGACTGAAGCTTTCTTT. Its translation is CATLPRGGTEAFF. V is TRBV10-3 and J is TRBJ1-1; the D gene is possibly TRBD1 (6 bases). Germline values: CDR1 ENHRY, CDR2 SYGVKD. The CDR3 is 13 amino acids. The V gene lost 10 bases and the J gene lost 5 bases, with 17 bases spanning the gap.

This sequence joins TRBV20-1 and TRBJ1-1, with TRBD1 identical over 10 bases. The CDR3 runs to 13 residues. Per germline, CDR1 DFQATT and CDR2 SNEGSKA (reference sequence). V was pared by 6 bases and J by 5 bases, with 6 bases of the junction left unmatched. The CDR3 DNA sequence: TGCAGTGCGAGGACAGGGGGTCGGACTGAAGCTTTCTTT. It codes for CSARTGGRTEAFF.

This rearrangement joins TRBV7-9 to TRBJ1-6, with D possibly matching TRBD1 (5 bases). Trimming stripped 10 bases from V and 7 bases from J, with 17 bases between. The CDR3 runs 14 residues. Germline V gives CDR1 SEHNR, CDR2 FQNEAQ (reference sequence). CDR3 sequence (DNA): TGTGCCACGACCGGGGGAGGAACCAATTCACCCCTCCACTTT. Translation: CATTGGGTNSPLHF.

DNA of the CDR3: TGTGCCAGCAGCGCGGGCTGGACCTACAATGAGCAGTTCTTC. This gives the protein CASSAGWTYNEQFF. The chain couples TRBV6-1 to TRBJ2-1; D might be TRBD2 (5 bases). The CDR3 has 14 amino acids. Trimming left V 6 bases short and J 2 bases short, with 11 bases between. The V gene's germline CDR1 is MNHNS and CDR2 SASEGT.

This clonotype was counted a few times. The chain is built from TRBV7-2 and TRBJ2-2; 8 positions agree with TRBD2. The CDR3 sequence is 17 residues long. J was trimmed by 6 bases and V by 2 bases; bases with no gene match: 11. Germline CDR1 reads SGHTA; CDR2 reads FQGNSA. The CDR3 region is CASSLSPSGSFSGELFF. CDR3 nucleotide sequence: TGTGCCAGCAGCTTAAGTCCCAGCGGGAGCTTTTCCGGGGAGCTGTTTTTT.

The table lists this clonotype with many counts. This chain joins TRBV5-1 and TRBJ2-1; D is perhaps TRBD2 (6 bases). The V end was cut by 4 bases, the J end by 4 bases, with 18 bases between. The length of the CDR3 is 16 residues. Germline V gives CDR1 SGHRS, CDR2 YFSETQ. The chain's CDR3 is CASSQYTGSNYNEQFF. The CDR3 nucleotides read TGCGCCAGCAGCCAGTATACCGGGAGCAATTACAATGAGCAGTTCTTC.

This clonotype has more than one count but fewer than ten. This rearrangement joins TRBV12-3 or TRBV12-4 to TRBJ2-2; 8 nucleotides align to TRBD1. Trimming took 6 bases from V and 4 from J; bases not matched to a gene: 10. This CDR3 contains 16 residues. CDR3 DNA sequence: TGTGCCAGCAGATACTCTACAGGGGGAGTCACCGGGGAGCTGTTTTTT. It yields the protein CASRYSTGGVTGELFF.

This clonotype was picked up a small number of times. The chain uses TRBV4-1 and TRBJ2-1; the D is unclear. Germline assignment: CDR1 MGHRA and CDR2 YSYEKL. V was cut by 4 bases and J by 8 bases, with 9 bases left in between. The CDR3 contains 12 residues. The CDR3 DNA follows: TGCGCCAGCAGCCGGGAAGGTCATGAGCAGTTCTTC. It specifies CASSREGHEQFF.

This clonotype was seen more than once but under ten times. The rearrangement joins TRBV6-2 or TRBV6-3 to TRBJ2-2; 14 positions agree with TRBD2. Germline V gives CDR1 MNHEY, CDR2 SVGEGT. The CDR3 consists of 19 residues. J gave up 5 bases and V 6 bases, and 14 bases lay outside the gene matches. In DNA, the CDR3 is TGTGCCAGCAGACCCGGGACTAGCGGGAGTCGATGGGGAACCGGGGAGCTGTTTTTT. This translates into CASRPGTSGSRWGTGELFF.

This clonotype occurred many times. As DNA, the CDR3 is TGCAGTGCCCGGACTAGCGGAGATTCCTACAATGAGCAGTTCTTC. Its protein product is CSARTSGDSYNEQFF. The genes are TRBV20-1 and TRBJ2-1, with 10 bases that match TRBD2. J lost 1 base, V lost 6 bases, and 6 bases had no gene match. Germline CDR1 is DFQATT and CDR2 is SNEGSKA (reference sequence). This CDR3 spans 15 amino acids.

This clonotype has just a few counts. The chain recombines TRBV4-2 with TRBJ2-1; 8 bases match TRBD2. CDR3 length: 16 residues. V shed 0 bases and J 4 bases; nucleotides not matched to a gene: 5. Per germline, CDR1 LGHNA and CDR2 YNFKEQ. The CDR3 loop reads CASSQDISGVYNEQFF. CDR3 nucleotides: TGTGCCAGCAGCCAAGATATTAGCGGGGTATACAATGAGCAGTTCTTC.

J is TRBJ2-1 and V is TRBV6-1; the match to TRBD1 covers 7 bases. CDR3 size: 15 residues. V lost 5 bases and J lost 5; bases outside the gene matches: 9. CDR1 MNHNS and CDR2 SASEGT come from the germline V gene. DNA for the CDR3: TGTGCCAGCAGTCGCCCCGGGACAGCCCACAATGAGCAGTTCTTC. Translation gives CASSRPGTAHNEQFF.

This clonotype was picked up many times. The chain couples TRBV12-3 or TRBV12-4 to TRBJ2-3; 12 bases line up with TRBD2. Unmatched junction bases numbered 4, after V lost 3 bases and J lost 0 bases. The CDR3 length is 17 residues. CDR3 amino acids: CASSFGLAGPSTDTQYF. DNA of the CDR3: TGTGCCAGCAGTTTCGGACTAGCGGGACCCAGCACAGATACGCAGTATTTT.

This clonotype was seen more than once but under ten times. This rearrangement joins TRBV10-2 to TRBJ1-4, with 11 positions matching TRBD1. The CDR3 sequence is 15 residues long. CDR1 and CDR2 (germline): WSHSY, SAAADI. V was clipped by 7 bases and J by 7 bases; unmatched bases: 8. This chain's CDR3 is CASNQDRGPSEKLFF. The CDR3 bases are TGCGCCAGCAACCAGGACAGGGGGCCGAGTGAAAAACTGTTTTTT.

This clonotype has a handful of counts. The chain employs TRBV10-3 and TRBJ1-1; no firm D call. The CDR3 sequence is 13 residues long. Looked up from germline, CDR1 is ENHRY and CDR2 is SYGVKD. Deletions cut 3 bases from V and 3 bases from J, with 8 bases between. The CDR3 loop is CAISDQSDTEAFF. The DNA for the CDR3 is TGTGCCATCAGTGACCAGTCCGACACTGAAGCTTTCTTT.